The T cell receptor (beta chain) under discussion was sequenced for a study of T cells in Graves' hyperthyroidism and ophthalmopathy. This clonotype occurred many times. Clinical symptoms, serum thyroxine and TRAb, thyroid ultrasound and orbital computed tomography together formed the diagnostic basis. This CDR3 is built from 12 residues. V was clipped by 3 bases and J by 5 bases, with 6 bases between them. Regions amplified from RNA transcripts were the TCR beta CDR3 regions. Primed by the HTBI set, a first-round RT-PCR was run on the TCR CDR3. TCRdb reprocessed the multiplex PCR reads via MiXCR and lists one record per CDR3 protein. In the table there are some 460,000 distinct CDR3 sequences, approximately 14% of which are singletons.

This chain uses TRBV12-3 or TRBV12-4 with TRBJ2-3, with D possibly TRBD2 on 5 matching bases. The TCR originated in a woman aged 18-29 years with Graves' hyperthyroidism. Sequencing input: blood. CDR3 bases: TGTGCCAGCAGTTTGAGGGTAGATACGCAGTATTTT. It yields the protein CASSLRVDTQYF.